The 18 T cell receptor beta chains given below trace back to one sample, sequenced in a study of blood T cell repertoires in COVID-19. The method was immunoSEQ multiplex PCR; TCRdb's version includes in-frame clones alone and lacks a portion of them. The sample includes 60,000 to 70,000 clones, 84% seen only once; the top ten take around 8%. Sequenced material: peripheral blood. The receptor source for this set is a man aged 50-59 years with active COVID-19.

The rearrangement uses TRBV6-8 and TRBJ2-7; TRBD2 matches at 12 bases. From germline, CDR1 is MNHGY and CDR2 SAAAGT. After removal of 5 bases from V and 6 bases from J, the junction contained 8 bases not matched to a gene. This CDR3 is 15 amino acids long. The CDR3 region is CASSKGLAGVGEQYF. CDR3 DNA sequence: TGTGCCAGCAGTAAGGGACTAGCGGGTGTCGGCGAGCAGTACTTC.

The CDR3 spells CASSPREGYYDNEQFF. CDR3 coding DNA: TGTGCCAGCAGCCCCCGGGAGGGGTACTACGACAATGAGCAGTTCTTC. The chain is built from TRBV5-4 and TRBJ2-1; 8 bases are a match to TRBD2. CDR3 size: 16 residues. V dropped 4 bases and J dropped 5; count of bases not matched to a gene: 11. Germline assignment: CDR1 SGHNT and CDR2 YYREEE (reference sequence).

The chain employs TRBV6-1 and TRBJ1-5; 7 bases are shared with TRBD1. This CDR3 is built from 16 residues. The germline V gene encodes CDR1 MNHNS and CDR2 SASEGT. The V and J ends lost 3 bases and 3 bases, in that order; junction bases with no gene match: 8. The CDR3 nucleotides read TGTGCCAGCAGTGAGCTACCCGGGACAGACAATCAGCCCCAGCATTTT. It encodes CASSELPGTDNQPQHF.

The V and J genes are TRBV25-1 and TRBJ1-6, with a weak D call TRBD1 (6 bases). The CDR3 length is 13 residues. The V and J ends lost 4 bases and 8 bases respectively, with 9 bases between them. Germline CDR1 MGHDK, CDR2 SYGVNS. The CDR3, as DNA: TGTGCCAGCAGTGGGGAGGGGGATTCACCCCTCCACTTT. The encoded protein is CASSGEGDSPLHF.

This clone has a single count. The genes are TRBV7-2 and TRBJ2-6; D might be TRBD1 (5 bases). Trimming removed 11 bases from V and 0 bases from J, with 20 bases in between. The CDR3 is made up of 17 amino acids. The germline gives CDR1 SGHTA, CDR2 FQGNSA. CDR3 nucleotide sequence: TGTGCCGCTGTCCGACAGCCTCTTCTCTCTGGGGCCAACGTCCTGACTTTC. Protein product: CAAVRQPLLSGANVLTF.

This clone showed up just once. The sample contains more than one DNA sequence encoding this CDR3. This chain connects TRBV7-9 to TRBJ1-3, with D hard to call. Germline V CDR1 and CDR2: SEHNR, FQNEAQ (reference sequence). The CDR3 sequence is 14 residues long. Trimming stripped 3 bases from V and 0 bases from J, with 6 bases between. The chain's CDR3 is CASSLQSSGNTIYF. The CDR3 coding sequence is TGTGCCAGCAGCTTGCAGTCCTCTGGAAACACCATATATTTT.

In nucleotides, the CDR3 is TGCGCCAGCAGCGGCGAGGGGGCCCCCTACAATGAGCAGTTCTTC. Amino acid sequence: CASSGEGAPYNEQFF. The V gene is TRBV5-1, the J gene TRBJ2-1, with 7 bases identical to TRBD1. This CDR3 has 15 residues. The V gene end was trimmed by 4 bases and the J gene end by 2 bases; junction bases not matched to a gene: 6. Per germline, CDR1 SGHRS and CDR2 YFSETQ.

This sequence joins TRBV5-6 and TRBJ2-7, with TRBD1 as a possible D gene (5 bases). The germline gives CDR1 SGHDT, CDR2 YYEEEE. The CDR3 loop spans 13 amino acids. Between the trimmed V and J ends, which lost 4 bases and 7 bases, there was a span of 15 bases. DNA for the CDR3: TGTGCCAGCAGCATTGCAGGGTTTCCAGAGCAGTACTTC. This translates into CASSIAGFPEQYF.

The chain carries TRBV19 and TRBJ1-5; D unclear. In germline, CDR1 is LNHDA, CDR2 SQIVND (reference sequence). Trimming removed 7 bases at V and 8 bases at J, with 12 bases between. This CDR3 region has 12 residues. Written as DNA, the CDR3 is TGTGCCAGTATGCGAGTCGGGGAGCCCCAGCATTTT. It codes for CASMRVGEPQHF.

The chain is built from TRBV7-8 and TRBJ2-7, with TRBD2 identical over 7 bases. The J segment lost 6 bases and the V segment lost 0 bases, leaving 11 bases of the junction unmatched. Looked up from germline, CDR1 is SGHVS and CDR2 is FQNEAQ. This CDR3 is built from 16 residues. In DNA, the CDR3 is TGTGCCAGCAGCTTAGCGCCGGGACTAACCTTCACCGAGCAGTACTTC. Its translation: CASSLAPGLTFTEQYF.

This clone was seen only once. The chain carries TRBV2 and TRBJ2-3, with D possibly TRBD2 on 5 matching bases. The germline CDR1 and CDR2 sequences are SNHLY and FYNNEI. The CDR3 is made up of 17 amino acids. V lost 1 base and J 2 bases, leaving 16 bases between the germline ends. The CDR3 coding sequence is TGTGCCAGCAGTGAAGTGGATGACGGGGATTCCACAGATACGCAGTATTTT. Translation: CASSEVDDGDSTDTQYF.

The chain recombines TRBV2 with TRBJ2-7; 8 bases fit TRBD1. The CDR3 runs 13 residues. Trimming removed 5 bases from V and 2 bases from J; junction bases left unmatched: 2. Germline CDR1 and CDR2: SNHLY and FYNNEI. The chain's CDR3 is CASSLTGAYEQYF. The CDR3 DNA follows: TGTGCCAGCAGTTTGACAGGGGCCTACGAGCAGTACTTC.

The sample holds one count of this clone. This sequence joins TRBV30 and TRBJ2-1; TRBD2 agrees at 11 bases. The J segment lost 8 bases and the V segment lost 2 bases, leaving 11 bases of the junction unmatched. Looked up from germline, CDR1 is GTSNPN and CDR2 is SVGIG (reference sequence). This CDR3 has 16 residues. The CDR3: CAWSRLAGGPGYEQFF. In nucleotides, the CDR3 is TGTGCCTGGAGTAGATTAGCGGGAGGGCCGGGCTATGAGCAGTTCTTC.

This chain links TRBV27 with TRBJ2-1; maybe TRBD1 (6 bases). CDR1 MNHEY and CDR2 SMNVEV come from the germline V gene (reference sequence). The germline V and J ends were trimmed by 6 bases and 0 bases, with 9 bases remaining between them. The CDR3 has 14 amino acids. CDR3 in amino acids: CASSVGGSYNEQFF. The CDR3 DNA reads TGTGCCAGCAGCGTAGGGGGCTCCTACAATGAGCAGTTCTTC.

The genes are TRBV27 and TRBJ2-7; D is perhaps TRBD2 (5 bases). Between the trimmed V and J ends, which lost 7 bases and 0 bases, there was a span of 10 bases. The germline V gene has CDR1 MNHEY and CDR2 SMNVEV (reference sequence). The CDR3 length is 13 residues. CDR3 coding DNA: TGTGCCAGCAAGGTGACTAACTCCTACGAGCAGTACTTC. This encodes CASKVTNSYEQYF.

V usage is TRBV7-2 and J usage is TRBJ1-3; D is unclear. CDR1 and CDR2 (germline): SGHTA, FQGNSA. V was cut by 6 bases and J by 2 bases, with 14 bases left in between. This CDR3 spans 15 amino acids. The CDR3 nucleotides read TGTGCCAGCAGTCGCTGGGCAGGCCCTGGAAACACCATATATTTT. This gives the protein CASSRWAGPGNTIYF.

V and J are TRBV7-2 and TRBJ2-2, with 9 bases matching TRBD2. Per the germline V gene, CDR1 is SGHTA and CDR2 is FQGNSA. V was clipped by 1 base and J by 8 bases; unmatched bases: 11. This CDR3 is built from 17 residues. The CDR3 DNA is TGTGCCAGCAGCTTAGAGATGTCTAGCGGGGTTGAGGGGGAGCTGTTTTTT. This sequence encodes CASSLEMSSGVEGELFF.

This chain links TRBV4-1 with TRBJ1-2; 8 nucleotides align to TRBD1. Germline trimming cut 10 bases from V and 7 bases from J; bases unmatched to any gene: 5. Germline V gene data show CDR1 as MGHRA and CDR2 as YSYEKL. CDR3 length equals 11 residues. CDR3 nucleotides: TGCGCCACCGGACAGGGAGTTGGCTACACCTTC. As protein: CATGQGVGYTF.